This record covers a single T cell receptor beta chain. Its antigen is still unknown. These data come from a study of blood T cells in healthy people across ages. The study, taken as a whole, reports: A strong correlation was seen between TCR beta diversity and naive T cell percentage. Investigators treated diversity estimates from one million T cells as underestimates. Versus aged donors, long-lived donors had higher diversity and more naive CD4+ cells.

Primed by a sample-barcoded 5' primer and a J-beta primer mix, a second PCR proceeded for roughly 6 to 12 cycles. Unique molecular identifiers of 12 random nucleotides labeled each cDNA. MiXCR, applied by TCRdb to the 5' RACE reads, yields one record per CDR3 protein. The sample consists of some 790,000 distinct CDR3 sequences, 29% of them appearing once. The clonotype comes from an elderly woman in good health. The sequenced sample consisted of blood.

The CDR3, as DNA: TGCAGTGCTAGGGGACAGGGGAACGTCAATGAGCAGTTCTTC. This codes for CSARGQGNVNEQFF. The V and J genes are TRBV20-1 and TRBJ2-1; 10 nucleotides agree with TRBD1. Germline CDR1 reads DFQATT; CDR2 reads SNEGSKA (reference sequence). This CDR3 is built from 14 residues. V dropped 3 bases and J dropped 6; count of bases not matched to a gene: 5.